The present entry profiles one T cell receptor (beta chain) with its context. This entry is derived from a study of blood T cell repertoires in COVID-19. Study context: Acute and convalescent COVID-19 specimens originated in the United States, Italy and Spain.

V was clipped by 0 bases and J by 6 bases; unmatched bases: 7. The CDR3 extends over 14 amino acids. Germline CDR1 SQVTM, CDR2 ANQGSEA. The data were produced by immunoSEQ multiplex PCR, yet TCRdb's version contains in-frame clones alone and is incomplete. This sample has tens of thousands of clones, with approximately 84% found just once. The clonotype was recovered from a woman of 80 years or more with COVID-19, enrolled during active disease. Material: peripheral blood. V usage is TRBV29-1 and J usage is TRBJ1-2; 7 bases map to TRBD1. CDR3 in DNA: TGCAGCGTTGAAGATCACGGCAGGGGGGATGGCTACACCTTC. Its translation is CSVEDHGRGDGYTF.